Shown below are 27 T cell receptor beta chains from a single sample sequenced in a study of long-term antiretroviral therapy in people with HIV (dated by TCRdb to 2022 to 2024). Sequencing of the TRB variable region was done with the immunoSEQ hsTCRB v3.0 assay at survey level resolution. The immuneACCESS repertoire file appears here via TCRdb, limited to in-frame rearrangements. These files lack a portion of the clones; in checked studies, under half of the deficit traces to unresolved V genes, and the cause of the others is not known. The sample contains around 30,000 clones, roughly 85% of them found a single time. The ten most abundant clones make up 13% of the sample. The source material was unsorted PBMCs, sampled 1.1 years after starting antiretroviral therapy. These receptors were obtained from a man younger than 30 with HIV.

This chain uses TRBV6-6 with TRBJ2-5; weak D call: TRBD2 (5 bases). Trimming cost V 2 bases and J 5 bases, with 9 bases left between them. Per the germline V gene, CDR1 is MNHNY and CDR2 is SVGAGI (reference sequence). This CDR3 comprises 13 residues. CDR3 amino acids: CASSYEEAETQYF. The CDR3 DNA sequence: TGTGCCAGCAGTTACGAGGAGGCCGAGACCCAGTACTTC.

The count of this clone is one. This sequence joins TRBV18 and TRBJ2-3; 11 nucleotides align to TRBD1. The CDR3 extends over 14 amino acids. V trimming: 6 bases; J trimming: 4 bases; junction bases outside the gene matches: 3. CDR1 is KGHSH, CDR2 LQKENI, per germline. CDR3 region: CASSPGQGADTQYF. CDR3 nucleotides: TGTGCCAGCTCGCCGGGACAGGGGGCAGATACGCAGTATTTT.

The rearrangement joins TRBV18 to TRBJ2-1; tentatively, D is TRBD1 or TRBD2 (6 bases each). The CDR3 is 16 amino acids. V lost 1 base to trimming and J lost 6 bases, with 16 bases between them. Germline loops: CDR1 KGHSH, CDR2 LQKENI. CDR3 in DNA: TGTGCCAGCTCACCACTCTGGGGGGCCGTCGGCAATGAGCAGTTCTTC. Translation gives CASSPLWGAVGNEQFF.

V is TRBV5-5 and J is TRBJ1-2, with D possibly TRBD1 on 5 matching bases. Trimming stripped 10 bases from V and 0 bases from J, with 13 bases between. Germline CDR1 and CDR2: SGHKS and YYEKEE (reference sequence). This CDR3 is 13 amino acids long. The CDR3 nucleotides read TGTGCCGGTTCAGACAGTCCTAACTATGGCTACACCTTC. This translates into CAGSDSPNYGYTF.

This clone occurred once. The chain links TRBV5-1 to TRBJ1-1; 10 nucleotides agree with TRBD1. Germline V lookup: CDR1 SGHRS, CDR2 YFSETQ. Trimming took 5 bases from V and 6 from J; bases not matched to a gene: 7. This CDR3 contains 14 residues. CDR3 sequence: CASRSDRGPSEAFF. In nucleotides, the CDR3 is TGCGCCAGCAGGTCCGACAGGGGGCCCTCTGAAGCTTTCTTT.

The chain combines TRBV11-3 with TRBJ2-7; 7 positions match TRBD2. The CDR3 runs 14 residues. CDR1 is SGHNT and CDR2 is YENEEA in the germline V gene. V shed 3 bases, J shed 3 bases, and the junction held 5 bases outside the gene matches. CDR3 DNA: TGTGCCAGCAGCTTTTTGTCTAGCGGCTACGAGCAGTACTTC. It is translated as CASSFLSSGYEQYF. The full variable domain, rest sourced from reference TRBV11-3 and TRBJ2-7, is EAGVVQSPRYKIIEKKQPVAFWCNPISGHNTLYWYLQNLGQGPELLIRYENEEAVDDSQLPKDRFSAERLKGVDSTLKIQPAELGDSAVYLCASSFLSSGYEQYFGPGTRLTVT.

The chain links TRBV7-9 to TRBJ2-3, with 12 bases that match TRBD2. CDR3 length: 18 amino acids. The V gene's germline CDR1 is SEHNR and CDR2 FQNEAQ (reference sequence). With V trimmed by 5 bases and J by 7 bases, 16 bases remained unmatched. The chain's CDR3 is CASSPDTLAGGGIYTQYF. The DNA for the CDR3 is TGTGCCAGCAGCCCGGACACCCTAGCGGGGGGGGGTATATATACGCAGTATTTT.

V usage is TRBV7-2 and J usage is TRBJ1-6; D is unclear. The CDR3 has 13 amino acids. The germline CDR1 and CDR2 sequences are SGHTA and FQGNSA. The V end was cut by 6 bases, the J end by 8 bases, with 11 bases between. CDR3 in amino acids: CASSPNRDSPLHF. The DNA for the CDR3 is TGTGCCAGCAGTCCTAACCGGGATTCACCCCTCCACTTT.

V usage is TRBV2 and J usage is TRBJ2-1; possibly TRBD2 for D (6 bases). Germline lookup yields CDR1 SNHLY and CDR2 FYNNEI. The CDR3 is 10 residues long. Trimming removed 8 bases from V and 7 bases from J, with 6 bases in between. CDR3 DNA: TGTGCCAGCGGGGGGAATGAGCAGTTCTTC. It specifies CASGGNEQFF.

The chain combines TRBV7-9 with TRBJ2-5; maybe TRBD1 (6 bases). The DNA end lines up better with TRBJ2-7; the J call may be wrong. CDR1 is SEHNR and CDR2 is FQNEAQ in the germline V gene (reference sequence). The CDR3 contains 15 residues. CDR3: CASSLVGQGTYEQYF. The CDR3 bases are TGTGCCAGCAGCTTAGTAGGTCAGGGGACCTACGAGCAGTACTTC.

The V and J genes are TRBV7-6 and TRBJ2-7, with TRBD1 identical over 8 bases. Trimming took 8 bases from V and 3 from J; bases not matched to a gene: 6. The CDR3 sequence is 13 residues long. In germline, CDR1 is SGHVS, CDR2 FNYEAQ. The CDR3 coding sequence is TGTGCCAGCCGGGCGACAGGGGACTACGAGCAGTACTTC. Amino acid sequence: CASRATGDYEQYF.

DNA for the CDR3: TGCGCCAGCAGCTTGGACAGCAATGAGCAGTTCTTC. This sequence encodes CASSLDSNEQFF. The rearrangement uses TRBV5-1 and TRBJ2-1; unclear D gene. V lost 0 bases to trimming and J lost 6 bases, with 4 bases between them. The CDR3 has 12 amino acids. Germline values: CDR1 SGHRS, CDR2 YFSETQ.

The V and J genes are TRBV15 and TRBJ1-1, with TRBD1 as a possible D gene (5 bases). Germline-derived CDR1 and CDR2 are LNHNV and YYDKDF (reference sequence). The CDR3 spans 16 residues. The ends were cut back, 0 bases at V and 1 base at J, with 12 bases in the middle. CDR3 nucleotide sequence: TGTGCCACCAGCAGAGATCTCGAGACAGCGAACACTGAAGCTTTCTTT. Translated, it gives CATSRDLETANTEAFF.

The chain joins TRBV30 to TRBJ2-2; D might be TRBD2 (5 bases). V lost 3 bases and J lost 1, with 9 bases in between. CDR3 length equals 14 residues. Germline V gene data show CDR1 as GTSNPN and CDR2 as SVGIG (reference sequence). This chain's CDR3 is CAWRKGVNTGELFF. The CDR3 bases are TGTGCCTGGAGAAAGGGAGTGAACACCGGGGAGCTGTTTTTT. The complete variable domain, with remaining parts taken from reference TRBV30 and TRBJ2-2, reads SQTIHQWPATLVQPVGSPLSLECTVEGTSNPNLYWYRQAAGRGLQLLFYSVGIGQISSEVPQNLSASRPQDRQFILSSKKLLLSDSGFYLCAWRKGVNTGELFFGEGSRLTVL.

V gene TRBV4-3 combines with J gene TRBJ2-7; 9 positions match TRBD2. CDR3 size: 15 residues. The germline CDR1 and CDR2 sequences are LGHNA and YSLEER. J gave up 6 bases and V 0 bases, and 6 bases lay outside the gene matches. This CDR3 is CASSQDVTSGIEQYF. CDR3 DNA sequence: TGCGCCAGCAGCCAAGATGTGACTAGCGGAATCGAGCAGTACTTC.

The sample holds a few counts of this clone. The gene calls are TRBV5-4 and TRBJ1-1; D uncertain. CDR1 is SGHNT, CDR2 YYREEE, per germline (reference sequence). CDR3 length: 12 amino acids. The V and J ends lost 1 base and 7 bases respectively, with 8 bases between them. This CDR3 reads CASSLSPGEAFF. The CDR3 DNA follows: TGTGCCAGCAGCTTGAGTCCGGGTGAAGCTTTCTTT.

The chain has TRBV2 and TRBJ1-5; 8 nucleotides agree with TRBD1. V lost 4 bases to trimming and J lost 4 bases; unmatched junction nucleotides: 12. The CDR3 has 17 residues. Germline V gene data show CDR1 as SNHLY and CDR2 as FYNNEI. In DNA form, the CDR3 reads TGTGCCAGCAGTGTCGTATCGGGCAGGGGGCCGAATCAGCCCCAGCATTTT. As protein: CASSVVSGRGPNQPQHF.

The chain has TRBV10-3 and TRBJ2-1; 11 bases fit TRBD2. Germline trimming cut 6 bases from V and 6 bases from J; bases unmatched to any gene: 7. The CDR3 has 15 residues. The germline V gene has CDR1 ENHRY and CDR2 SYGVKD. The CDR3: CAIRLAGGSRNEQFF. The CDR3 DNA sequence: TGTGCCATCAGATTAGCGGGAGGGTCCCGCAATGAGCAGTTCTTC.

This clone occurred once. V and J are TRBV6-5 and TRBJ2-5; no clear D. The V gene lost 6 bases and the J gene lost 0 bases, with 2 bases spanning the gap. CDR1 and CDR2 from the germline V gene are MNHEY and SVGAGI. The CDR3 runs to 11 residues. As DNA, the CDR3 is TGTGCCAGCAGGTACCAAGAGACCCAGTACTTC. This translates into CASRYQETQYF.

The chain links TRBV7-8 to TRBJ1-2, with D hard to call. The CDR3 extends over 15 amino acids. Trimming stripped 5 bases from V and 4 bases from J, with 17 bases between. Per the germline V gene, CDR1 is SGHVS and CDR2 is FQNEAQ. CDR3 protein: CASSHSPEVGYGYTF. In nucleotides, the CDR3 is TGTGCCAGCAGCCATTCGCCGGAGGTGGGCTATGGCTACACCTTC.

The rearrangement joins TRBV28 to TRBJ2-5; 7 bases are a match to TRBD1. V shed 4 bases and J 3 bases; nucleotides not matched to a gene: 8. This CDR3 has 15 amino acids. Germline lookup yields CDR1 MDHEN and CDR2 SYDVKM. The CDR3 here is CASSSRQGLKETQYF. The DNA of the CDR3 is TGTGCCAGCAGTTCGCGACAGGGTCTTAAAGAGACCCAGTACTTC.

The rearrangement joins TRBV30 to TRBJ2-3; D uncertain. V was cut by 4 bases and J by 5 bases, with 7 bases left in between. The CDR3 totals 11 residues. Per the germline V gene, CDR1 is GTSNPN and CDR2 is SVGIG (reference sequence). The CDR3 loop is CAWTTRDTQYF. For the CDR3, the DNA is TGTGCCTGGACTACTCGAGATACGCAGTATTTT.

The chain combines TRBV19 with TRBJ1-5, with TRBD1 matching over 9 bases. The CDR3 totals 16 residues. Unmatched junction bases numbered 13, after V lost 6 bases and J lost 7 bases. CDR1 is LNHDA and CDR2 is SQIVND in the germline V gene (reference sequence). The CDR3 region is CASRPRTGASSQPQHF. DNA for the CDR3: TGTGCCAGTAGACCAAGGACAGGGGCTTCCAGCCAGCCCCAGCATTTT.

The chain recombines TRBV19 with TRBJ2-5, with D unresolved. This CDR3 is built from 13 residues. The germline CDR1 and CDR2 sequences are LNHDA and SQIVND (reference sequence). V was pared by 2 bases and J by 9 bases, with 13 bases between. CDR3 sequence reads: CASSIWQAQAQYF. The CDR3 coding sequence is TGTGCCAGTAGTATATGGCAGGCGCAGGCCCAGTACTTC.

The chain recombines TRBV11-2 with TRBJ1-1; 9 bases line up with TRBD1. The CDR3 is made up of 14 amino acids. Germline V gene data show CDR1 as SGHAT and CDR2 as FQNNGV. Trimming removed 5 bases from V and 3 bases from J; junction bases left unmatched: 4. The CDR3 DNA follows: TGTGCCAGCAGCAGACGGACAGGGGACACTGAAGCTTTCTTT. Residues: CASSRRTGDTEAFF.

Only a few counts were recorded for this clone. The chain links TRBV7-6 to TRBJ2-1; no firm D call. The CDR3 has 13 residues. Trimming shortened V by 0 bases and J by 5 bases, and 5 bases separated the two germline ends. The germline V gene has CDR1 SGHVS and CDR2 FNYEAQ. CDR3 region: CASSLAADNEQFF. CDR3 sequence (DNA): TGTGCCAGCAGCTTAGCGGCGGACAATGAGCAGTTCTTC.

The chain employs TRBV11-2 and TRBJ2-2; perhaps TRBD2 as D (5 bases). Germline V gives CDR1 SGHAT, CDR2 FQNNGV. There are 14 residues in the CDR3. V was cut by 4 bases and J by 5 bases, with 11 bases left in between. The CDR3 reads CASSSVRDTGELFF. As DNA, the CDR3 is TGTGCCAGCAGCTCCGTGAGGGATACCGGGGAGCTGTTTTTT.